The 5 T cell receptor beta chains below all came from one sample that was sequenced in a study of CD8+ T cells in alopecia areata. cDNA reverse transcribed from extracted RNA served as the sequencing template. Method: immunoSEQ multiplex PCR; TCRdb's copy keeps in-frame clones and lacks some. The data hold about 200,000 clones, with 58% observed a single time. This sample's treatment: oral pan-JAK inhibitor, 5-10 mg twice daily. This specimen consisted of CD4+ T cells sorted from blood, obtained at week 24, from a patient treated with tofacitinib. Receptor source: a human donor with alopecia areata.

J is TRBJ2-5 and V is TRBV28, with D uncertain. V lost 6 bases and J lost 1, with 3 bases in between. The CDR3 spans 11 residues. Germline V gives CDR1 MDHEN, CDR2 SYDVKM. The DNA of the CDR3 is TGTGCCAGCAGCGCCCAAGAGACCCAGTACTTC. Translated, it gives CASSAQETQYF.

The chain joins TRBV29-1 to TRBJ2-7; no firm D call. CDR1 and CDR2 (germline): SQVTM, ANQGSEA. Trimming shortened V by 4 bases and J by 6 bases, and 13 bases separated the two germline ends. The CDR3 spans 12 residues. CDR3 in amino acids: CSVVGPRFEQYF. The CDR3 DNA reads as TGCAGCGTTGTCGGACCACGGTTCGAGCAGTACTTC.

V usage is TRBV7-8 and J usage is TRBJ2-7; 12 bases agree with TRBD1. CDR3 length: 14 residues. V was clipped by 5 bases and J by 11 bases; unmatched bases: 10. Looked up from germline, CDR1 is SGHVS and CDR2 is FQNEAQ. CDR3: CASSPGTGGEWEYF. In DNA form, the CDR3 reads TGTGCCAGCAGCCCCGGGACAGGGGGCGAGTGGGAGTACTTC.

V usage is TRBV9 and J usage is TRBJ2-5, with TRBD1 identical over 7 bases. Germline trimming cut 2 bases from V and 5 bases from J; bases unmatched to any gene: 3. The CDR3 consists of 13 residues. Germline V lookup: CDR1 SGDLS, CDR2 YYNGEE. CDR3 coding DNA: TGTGCCAGCAGCGTGACAGGGACGGAGACCCAGTACTTC. Translating it yields CASSVTGTETQYF. The full variable domain, rest sourced from reference TRBV9 and TRBJ2-5, is DSGVTQTPKHLITATGQRVTLRCSPRSGDLSVYWYQQSLDQGLQFLIQYYNGEERAKGNILERFSAQQFPDLHSELNLSSLELGDSALYFCASSVTGTETQYFGPGTRLLVL.

The rearrangement links TRBV7-9 to TRBJ2-3; 10 nucleotides align to TRBD2. Trimming at V came to 10 bases and at J to 3 bases, leaving 10 bases not matched to a gene. The V gene's germline CDR1 is SEHNR and CDR2 FQNEAQ (reference sequence). The CDR3 is 15 residues long. The CDR3 coding sequence is TGTGCCACCTATTTAGCGGGAGGAGGGACAGATACGCAGTATTTT. It yields the protein CATYLAGGGTDTQYF. Supplemented by reference TRBV7-9 and TRBJ2-3, the full variable domain reads DTGVSQNPRHKITKRGQNVTFRCDPISEHNRLYWYRQTLGQGPEFLTYFQNEAQLEKSRLLSDRFSAERPKGSFSTLEIQRTEQGDSAMYLCATYLAGGGTDTQYFGPGTRLTVL.